One sample yielded the 14 T cell receptor beta chains listed below, sequenced in a study of T-cell reconstitution after alpha-beta-depleted transplantation in children. TCRbeta library construction was performed incorporating unique molecular identifiers. TCRdb processed the PCR reads anew with MiXCR; each CDR3 protein has one entry. Of about half a million distinct CDR3 sequences detected, approximately 12% appear once; the ten largest clones hold about 5.4%. The sequences come from PBMCs from the stem cell graft donor, collected from the stem cell graft. These TCRs come from a human donor who donated a stem cell graft to a child with combined immunodeficiency.

V usage is TRBV6-5 and J usage is TRBJ1-2, with TRBD1 identical over 8 bases. Per the germline V gene, CDR1 is MNHEY and CDR2 is SVGAGI. This CDR3 region has 16 residues. V dropped 5 bases and J dropped 3; count of bases not matched to a gene: 11. The DNA for the CDR3 is TGTGCCAGCAGTCCCTCGTCAGGACAGGGTTACTATGGCTACACCTTC. The encoded protein is CASSPSSGQGYYGYTF.

The genes are TRBV29-1 and TRBJ2-7; unclear D gene. Germline CDR1 SQVTM, CDR2 ANQGSEA. The ends were cut back, 4 bases at V and 1 base at J, with 11 bases in the middle. The CDR3 totals 13 residues. The CDR3 DNA reads TGCAGCGTTGCGACGAGGATTTCCTACGAGCAGTACTTC. Its protein is CSVATRISYEQYF.

As DNA, the CDR3 is TGCAGCGCCCGATTGAACTCCTACGAGCAGTACTTC. It encodes CSARLNSYEQYF. The rearrangement joins TRBV29-1 to TRBJ2-7, with D uncertain. Germline loops: CDR1 SQVTM, CDR2 ANQGSEA. There are 12 residues in the CDR3. Trimming took 7 bases from V and 0 from J, leaving 10 bases between them.

Many counts were recorded for this clonotype. The chain carries TRBV7-2 and TRBJ2-5, with 10 bases aligning to TRBD1. This CDR3 has 16 amino acids. Germline-derived CDR1 and CDR2 are SGHTA and FQGNSA. J gave up 4 bases and V 1 base, and 6 bases lay outside the gene matches. The CDR3 bases are TGTGCCAGCAGCTTAGACGGGGACAGGGGTATAGAGACCCAGTACTTC. The encoded protein is CASSLDGDRGIETQYF.

This clonotype was detected only a few times. CDR3 in DNA: TGTGCCAGCAGAAGGGCCGGGACAGGGGATGGCTACACCTTC. It yields the protein CASRRAGTGDGYTF. V usage is TRBV27 and J usage is TRBJ1-2; 10 bases are a match to TRBD1. This CDR3 contains 14 residues. Looked up from germline, CDR1 is MNHEY and CDR2 is SMNVEV (reference sequence). V gave up 6 bases and J gave up 6 bases; unmatched junction bases: 7.

In the case of this clonotype: The CDR3 carries no conserved terminal phenylalanine or tryptophan, so it likely arises from a read error. The chain carries TRBV9 and TRBJ2-5, with D possibly TRBD2 on 6 matching bases. CDR1 and CDR2 from the germline V gene are SGDLS and YYNGEE. The CDR3 is 13 amino acids. Trimming removed 3 bases from V and 5 bases from J, with 11 bases in between. CDR3: CASSGGGLETQYY. DNA of the CDR3: TGTGCCAGCAGCGGAGGAGGGCTCGAGACCCAGTACTAC.

There are many counts of this clonotype. J is TRBJ2-1 and V is TRBV6-5, with 7 nucleotides matching TRBD1. The CDR3 is made up of 17 amino acids. Germline V gene sequence: CDR1 MNHEY, CDR2 SVGAGI. J lost 4 bases, V lost 5 bases, and 14 bases had no gene match. CDR3 sequence: CASSPNLGQLHYNEQFF. CDR3 DNA: TGTGCCAGCAGTCCAAATTTGGGACAGTTGCATTACAATGAGCAGTTCTTC.

This clonotype has only a few counts. The gene calls are TRBV5-6 and TRBJ1-2; D unclear. Germline assignment: CDR1 SGHDT and CDR2 YYEEEE. V lost 0 bases to trimming and J lost 7 bases, with 10 bases between them. The CDR3 covers 13 residues. The CDR3 protein is CASSLEESSGYTF. The CDR3, as DNA: TGTGCCAGCAGCTTGGAGGAGTCAAGTGGCTACACCTTC.

In this sample, this clonotype turned up many times. Written as DNA, the CDR3 is TGTGCCAGCAGACCAGGGGGCGCGGTCACTGAAGCTTTCTTT. This sequence encodes CASRPGGAVTEAFF. This chain links TRBV28 with TRBJ1-1, with 8 bases lining up with TRBD1. Germline CDR1 reads MDHEN; CDR2 reads SYDVKM. CDR3 length: 14 residues. V lost 6 bases, J lost 4 bases, and 7 bases stayed unmatched.

The chain recombines TRBV5-1 with TRBJ2-7; D is perhaps TRBD2 (6 bases). The germline V gene encodes CDR1 SGHRS and CDR2 YFSETQ. Trimming removed 2 bases from V and 0 bases from J, with 15 bases in between. This CDR3 region has 16 residues. The CDR3 spells CASSFSGLPSSYEQYF. CDR3 nucleotides: TGCGCCAGCAGCTTCTCGGGACTCCCGAGCTCCTACGAGCAGTACTTC.

The V and J genes are TRBV7-3 and TRBJ1-1; no firm D call. V lost 0 bases to trimming and J lost 1 base, with 12 bases between them. Germline CDR1 and CDR2: SGHTA and FQGTGA. The CDR3 is made up of 16 amino acids. The CDR3 is CASSLTGSRQNTEAFF. CDR3 DNA sequence: TGTGCCAGCAGCTTAACTGGGTCTAGACAGAACACTGAAGCTTTCTTT.

The rearrangement uses TRBV5-1 and TRBJ1-1; D not certain. With 0 bases removed from V and 0 bases from J, the gap between germline ends came to 12 bases. The CDR3 spans 16 residues. CDR1 SGHRS and CDR2 YFSETQ come from the germline V gene. The CDR3 here is CASSLADGSMNTEAFF. The DNA for the CDR3 is TGCGCCAGCAGCTTGGCCGACGGATCCATGAACACTGAAGCTTTCTTT.

V is TRBV9 and J is TRBJ2-3; maybe TRBD1 (6 bases). The germline V gene encodes CDR1 SGDLS and CDR2 YYNGEE. V was cut by 5 bases and J by 2 bases, with 18 bases left in between. This CDR3 comprises 16 residues. The CDR3 sequence is CASSSSGTPTTDTQYF. The CDR3 DNA reads as TGTGCCAGCAGTTCTTCCGGGACACCAACCACAGATACGCAGTATTTT.

The sample holds a few counts of this clonotype. The chain joins TRBV3-1 to TRBJ2-6; no clear D gene. The CDR3 is 16 amino acids. Germline V CDR1 and CDR2: LGHDT, YNNKEL (reference sequence). Trimming left V 2 bases short and J 4 bases short, with 12 bases between. The CDR3 region has the DNA TGTGCCAGCAGCCAACCGTCCCTGGAGGGGGCCAACGTCCTGACTTTC. It codes for CASSQPSLEGANVLTF.